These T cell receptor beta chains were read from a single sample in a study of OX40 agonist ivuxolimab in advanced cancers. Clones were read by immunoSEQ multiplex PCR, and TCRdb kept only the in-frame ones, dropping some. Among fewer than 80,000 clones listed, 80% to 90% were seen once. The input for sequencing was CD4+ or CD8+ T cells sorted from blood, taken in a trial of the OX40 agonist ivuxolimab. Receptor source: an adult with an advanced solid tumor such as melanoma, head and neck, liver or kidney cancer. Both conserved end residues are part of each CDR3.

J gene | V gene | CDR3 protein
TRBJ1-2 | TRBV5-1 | CASSLGGGGYTF
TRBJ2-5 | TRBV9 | CASSVVGGEETQYF
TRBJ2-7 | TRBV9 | CASSVGPGYEQYF
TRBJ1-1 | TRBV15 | CATSSPSLQGGDTEAFF
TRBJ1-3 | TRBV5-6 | CASSGVVRGTTTSGNTIYF
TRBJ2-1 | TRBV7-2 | CASSFGQTGKQFF
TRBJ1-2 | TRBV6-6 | CASSYVRTGGGYTF
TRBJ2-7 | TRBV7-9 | CASSLIGRPVYEQYF
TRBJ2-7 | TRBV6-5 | CASRYEQGTYEQYF
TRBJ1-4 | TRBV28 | CASSFRGGVTGEKLFF
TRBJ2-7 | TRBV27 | CASSLKKSSYEQYF
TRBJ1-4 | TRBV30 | CAWSVGTVATNEKLFF
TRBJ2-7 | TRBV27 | CASSLTSGNSYEQYF
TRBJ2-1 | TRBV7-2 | CASSSGTGYYNEQFF
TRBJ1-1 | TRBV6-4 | CASSRTGGDTEAFF
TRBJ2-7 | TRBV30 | CAWSVVDRAHEQYF
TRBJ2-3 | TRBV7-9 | CASSSVRGAADTQYF
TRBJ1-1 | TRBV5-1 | CASLQGTNTEAFF
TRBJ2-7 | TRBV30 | CAWTPGQRFYEQYF
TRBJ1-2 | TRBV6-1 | CASSTGREGYTF
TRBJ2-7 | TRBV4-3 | CASSQDEGMIYEQYF
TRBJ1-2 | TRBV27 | CASSRIPQGTYGYTF
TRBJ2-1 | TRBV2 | CARTHSYNEQFF
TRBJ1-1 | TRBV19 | CASTWGQGQAEAFF
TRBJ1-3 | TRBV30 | CAWSVGQGQRNTIYF
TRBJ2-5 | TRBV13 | CASSYLQGNQETQYF
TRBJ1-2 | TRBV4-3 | CASSQAGTGVYGYTF
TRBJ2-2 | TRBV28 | CASSPGTVNTGELFF
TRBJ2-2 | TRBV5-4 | CASSLYLAGNTGELFF
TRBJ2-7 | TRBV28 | CASSLWQPTFEQYF
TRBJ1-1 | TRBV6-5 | CASSYGGENTEAFF
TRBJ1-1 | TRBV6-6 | CATEEGTEAFF
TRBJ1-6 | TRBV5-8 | CASTLLGRGPYNSPLHF
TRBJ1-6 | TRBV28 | CASSPTGVNSPLHF
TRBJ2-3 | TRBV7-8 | CASRDLAGGPDTQYF
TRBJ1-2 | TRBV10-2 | CASRSGVLDGYTF
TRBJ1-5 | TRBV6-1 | CASSESEDYSNQPQHF
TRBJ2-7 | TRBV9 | CASSVEAQMYEQYF
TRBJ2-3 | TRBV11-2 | CAVGRGGPDTQYF
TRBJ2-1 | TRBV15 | CATSRQRAPTSEQFF
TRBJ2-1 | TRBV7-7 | CASSLEGSGSDEQFF
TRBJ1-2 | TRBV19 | CASNRDRGLVGGYTF
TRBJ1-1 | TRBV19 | CASMGPSEAFF